A selection of T cell receptor beta chains follows, all from one sample in a study of blood T cell repertoires in COVID-19. The table came from immunoSEQ multiplex PCR; TCRdb's copy has only in-frame clones and leaves some out. Here the sample spans 200,000 to 300,000 clones, more than 75% being singletons. Sequencing used PBMCs or T cells enriched from blood (not recorded which). The receptors stem from a woman in her thirties or forties with acute COVID-19. Each CDR3 is given with its conserved first and last residue. A D gene is named only where the DNA matches it firmly. Expanded clones get a size class; other rows say once, few or many, or leave the size out.

CDR3 protein: CASSVNPNGDQYF
CDR3 DNA: TGTGCCAGCAGCGTTAACCCCAACGGGGACCAGTACTTC
V gene: TRBV9
clone size: .
J gene: TRBJ2-5
D gene: .

CDR3 protein: CSASRGPSNQPQHF
CDR3 DNA: TGCAGTGCTAGTAGGGGGCCGAGCAATCAGCCCCAGCATTTT
V gene: TRBV20-1
clone size: .
J gene: TRBJ1-5
D gene: TRBD1

CDR3 protein: CASNTYAGEEDTF
CDR3 DNA: TGTGCCAGCAACACATACGCAGGAGAGGAGGACACCTTC
V gene: TRBV5-6
clone size: .
J gene: TRBJ1-2
D gene: .

CDR3 protein: CASCLSGSSETQYF
CDR3 DNA: TGTGCCAGCTGCCTCAGCGGGAGCTCTGAGACCCAGTACTTC
V gene: TRBV25-1
clone size: .
J gene: TRBJ2-5
D gene: TRBD2

CDR3 protein: CAWKGGASGDTGELFF
CDR3 DNA: TGTGCCTGGAAGGGAGGGGCTAGCGGAGACACCGGGGAGCTGTTTTTT
V gene: TRBV30
clone size: .
J gene: TRBJ2-2
D gene: TRBD2

CDR3 protein: CASSLSRFNEQYF
CDR3 DNA: TGTGCCAGCAGTTTAAGTAGATTCAACGAGCAGTACTTC
V gene: TRBV12-3/TRBV12-4
clone size: few
J gene: TRBJ2-7
D gene: .

CDR3 protein: CASSQAPSEQYF
CDR3 DNA: TGTGCCAGCAGCCAGGCCCCTTCCGAGCAGTACTTC
V gene: TRBV14
clone size: .
J gene: TRBJ2-7
D gene: .

CDR3 protein: CASSFTVTETGELFF
CDR3 DNA: TGCGCCAGCAGCTTTACGGTTACAGAGACCGGGGAGCTGTTTTTT
V gene: TRBV5-1
clone size: .
J gene: TRBJ2-2
D gene: .

CDR3 protein: CASNNKTGYGYTF
CDR3 DNA: TGTGCCAGCAATAACAAGACGGGATATGGCTACACCTTC
V gene: TRBV5-4
clone size: .
J gene: TRBJ1-2
D gene: .

CDR3 protein: CASSVGGASDYGYTF
CDR3 DNA: TGTGCCAGCAGCGTAGGAGGAGCGTCAGACTATGGCTACACCTTC
V gene: TRBV9
clone size: .
J gene: TRBJ1-2
D gene: .

CDR3 protein: CASSIRAALAGGSEQYF
CDR3 DNA: TGTGCCAGCAGCATTCGGGCGGCACTAGCGGGAGGGAGCGAGCAGTACTTC
V gene: TRBV7-9
clone size: few
J gene: TRBJ2-7
D gene: TRBD2

CDR3 protein: CASGSHGAYNEQFF
CDR3 DNA: TGTGCTAGTGGTTCCCACGGGGCCTACAATGAGCAGTTCTTC
V gene: TRBV12-5
clone size: once
J gene: TRBJ2-1
D gene: .

CDR3 protein: CASSLDTRAYEQYF
CDR3 DNA: TGCGCCAGCAGCTTGGATACACGTGCCTACGAGCAGTACTTC
V gene: TRBV5-1
clone size: .
J gene: TRBJ2-7
D gene: .

CDR3 protein: CASSPTGTGYGYTF
CDR3 DNA: TGTGCCAGCAGCCCGACCGGGACAGGGTATGGCTACACCTTC
V gene: TRBV14
clone size: .
J gene: TRBJ1-2
D gene: TRBD1

CDR3 protein: CASSERAGDNTGELFF
CDR3 DNA: TGTGCCAGCAGTGAGAGGGCAGGGGATAACACCGGGGAGCTGTTTTTT
V gene: TRBV25-1
clone size: .
J gene: TRBJ2-2
D gene: .

CDR3 protein: CASSLGQAGNTEAFF
CDR3 DNA: TGTGCCAGCAGCTTAGGACAGGCCGGGAACACTGAAGCTTTCTTT
V gene: TRBV11-3
clone size: .
J gene: TRBJ1-1
D gene: .

CDR3 protein: CASSEQQKTNYGYTF
CDR3 DNA: TGTGCCAGCAGTGAACAACAGAAAACTAACTATGGCTACACCTTC
V gene: TRBV25-1
clone size: .
J gene: TRBJ1-2
D gene: .

CDR3 protein: CASSLESGYNEQFF
CDR3 DNA: TGTGCCAGCAGCTTAGAATCGGGTTACAATGAGCAGTTCTTC
V gene: TRBV11-2
clone size: few
J gene: TRBJ2-1
D gene: .

CDR3 protein: CASSLYGTEDRGYTF
CDR3 DNA: TGTGCCAGCAGTTTATATGGGACAGAAGATCGTGGCTACACCTTC
V gene: TRBV27
clone size: .
J gene: TRBJ1-2
D gene: TRBD1

CDR3 protein: CASSAPRRHSYEQYF
CDR3 DNA: TGTGCCAGCAGCGCCCCCCGGCGGCACTCCTACGAGCAGTACTTC
V gene: TRBV28
clone size: .
J gene: TRBJ2-7
D gene: .

CDR3 protein: CASSSILAGDVNEQFF
CDR3 DNA: TGTGCCAGCAGCTCGATACTAGCGGGAGATGTGAATGAGCAGTTCTTC
V gene: TRBV5-6
clone size: .
J gene: TRBJ2-1
D gene: TRBD2

CDR3 protein: CASSAGTSGLPTRYF
CDR3 DNA: TGCGCCAGCAGCGCCGGGACTAGCGGGCTCCCCACGAGGTACTTC
V gene: TRBV5-1
clone size: .
J gene: TRBJ2-7
D gene: TRBD2

CDR3 protein: CASSPGTGGIYEQYF
CDR3 DNA: TGTGCCAGCAGCCCTGGGACAGGGGGGATCTACGAGCAGTACTTC
V gene: TRBV3-1/TRBV3-2
clone size: .
J gene: TRBJ2-7
D gene: TRBD1

CDR3 protein: CSIRTGEYEQYF
CDR3 DNA: TGCAGCATAAGGACAGGGGAGTACGAGCAGTACTTC
V gene: TRBV29-1
clone size: .
J gene: TRBJ2-7
D gene: TRBD1

CDR3 protein: CASSSRQVLIYGYTF
CDR3 DNA: TGTGCCAGCAGCTCTCGACAGGTTCTGATCTATGGCTACACCTTC
V gene: TRBV7-8
clone size: .
J gene: TRBJ1-2
D gene: .

CDR3 protein: CASSWTLDTQYF
CDR3 DNA: TGTGCCAGCAGCTGGACACTAGATACGCAGTATTTT
V gene: TRBV14
clone size: .
J gene: TRBJ2-3
D gene: .

CDR3 protein: CAIRGTSSGTTYNEQFF
CDR3 DNA: TGTGCCATCAGGGGGACATCTAGCGGTACTACCTACAATGAGCAGTTCTTC
V gene: TRBV10-3
clone size: once
J gene: TRBJ2-1
D gene: .

CDR3 protein: CASSKAHGGQSYEQYF
CDR3 DNA: TGTGCCAGCAGCAAAGCGCATGGGGGACAGTCCTACGAGCAGTACTTC
V gene: TRBV21-1
clone size: .
J gene: TRBJ2-7
D gene: .

CDR3 protein: CASSGGTRNSPLHF
CDR3 DNA: TGTGCCAGCAGTGGGGGGACTCGTAATTCACCCCTCCACTTT
V gene: TRBV27
clone size: .
J gene: TRBJ1-6
D gene: .

CDR3 protein: CASTSGRDEQYF
CDR3 DNA: TGTGCCAGCACCTCTGGTCGGGACGAGCAGTACTTC
V gene: TRBV2
clone size: .
J gene: TRBJ2-7
D gene: .

CDR3 protein: CASSYQGARDIQYF
CDR3 DNA: TGTGCCAGCTCCTACCAGGGGGCGCGGGACATTCAGTACTTC
V gene: TRBV2
clone size: .
J gene: TRBJ2-4
D gene: TRBD1

CDR3 protein: CASSLDAAGGQETQYF
CDR3 DNA: TGCGCCAGCAGCTTGGATGCGGCGGGAGGGCAAGAGACCCAGTACTTC
V gene: TRBV5-1
clone size: .
J gene: TRBJ2-5
D gene: TRBD2

CDR3 protein: CASSDRDRDDYGYTF
CDR3 DNA: TGTGCCAGCAGTGACCGGGACAGGGATGACTATGGCTACACCTTC
V gene: TRBV6-1
clone size: .
J gene: TRBJ1-2
D gene: TRBD1

CDR3 protein: CASSPSGTGGSIDNSPLHF
CDR3 DNA: TGTGCCAGCTCACCGTCGGGGACAGGGGGCTCTATCGATAATTCACCCCTCCACTTT
V gene: TRBV18
clone size: .
J gene: TRBJ1-6
D gene: TRBD1

CDR3 protein: CAWSGGEDYGYTF
CDR3 DNA: TGTGCCTGGAGCGGCGGGGAGGACTATGGCTACACCTTC
V gene: TRBV30
clone size: .
J gene: TRBJ1-2
D gene: .

CDR3 protein: CASSLDPSGGGYTF
CDR3 DNA: TGTGCCAGCAGCCTTGACCCCTCAGGGGGTGGCTACACCTTC
V gene: TRBV5-4
clone size: .
J gene: TRBJ1-2
D gene: TRBD1

CDR3 protein: CASSYGSGSRYNEQFF
CDR3 DNA: TGCGCCAGCAGCTACGGGAGCGGGAGTCGATACAATGAGCAGTTCTTC
V gene: TRBV5-1
clone size: few
J gene: TRBJ2-1
D gene: TRBD2

CDR3 protein: CATSDSWAGGGQETQYF
CDR3 DNA: TGTGCCACCAGTGACTCCTGGGCGGGAGGGGGCCAAGAGACCCAGTACTTC
V gene: TRBV24-1
clone size: .
J gene: TRBJ2-5
D gene: TRBD2

CDR3 protein: CASSLEGGRALETQYF
CDR3 DNA: TGTGCTAGCAGCTTAGAAGGCGGGAGGGCCCTGGAGACCCAGTACTTC
V gene: TRBV7-7
clone size: .
J gene: TRBJ2-5
D gene: TRBD2

CDR3 protein: CASSFRGSRYEADTQYF
CDR3 DNA: TGTGCCAGCAGCTTCAGAGGGTCCCGTTATGAAGCAGATACGCAGTATTTT
V gene: TRBV11-2
clone size: .
J gene: TRBJ2-3
D gene: .

CDR3 protein: CASTAPRAGANVLTF
CDR3 DNA: TGTGCCAGTACCGCACCCAGGGCTGGGGCCAACGTCCTGACTTTC
V gene: TRBV19
clone size: .
J gene: TRBJ2-6
D gene: .

CDR3 protein: CASSARSSGVEQYF
CDR3 DNA: TGTGCCAGCAGCGCGCGTAGTTCCGGGGTTGAGCAGTACTTC
V gene: TRBV9
clone size: few
J gene: TRBJ2-7
D gene: .

CDR3 protein: CASSQDMNTEAFF
CDR3 DNA: TGTGCCAGCAGCCAAGACATGAACACTGAAGCTTTCTTT
V gene: TRBV14
clone size: .
J gene: TRBJ1-1
D gene: .

CDR3 protein: CASSLTSGRNWRSYEQYF
CDR3 DNA: TGTGCCAGCAGCTTAACTTCAGGGCGGAACTGGCGCTCCTACGAGCAGTACTTC
V gene: TRBV11-2
clone size: .
J gene: TRBJ2-7
D gene: .

CDR3 protein: CASSLAPGVTYNEQFF
CDR3 DNA: TGTGCCAGCAGCTTAGCCCCGGGAGTAACCTACAATGAGCAGTTCTTC
V gene: TRBV7-8
clone size: .
J gene: TRBJ2-1
D gene: .

CDR3 protein: CASSGAGSIYEQYF
CDR3 DNA: TGCGCCAGCAGTGGTGCGGGAAGTATTTACGAGCAGTACTTC
V gene: TRBV10-2
clone size: .
J gene: TRBJ2-7
D gene: .

CDR3 protein: CASSSTSSGEQFF
CDR3 DNA: TGTGCCAGCAGCTCGACTAGCAGTGGTGAGCAGTTCTTC
V gene: TRBV7-9
clone size: .
J gene: TRBJ2-1
D gene: TRBD2

CDR3 protein: CASSQDWSSYTQYF
CDR3 DNA: TGCGCCAGCAGCCAAGATTGGAGTAGCTATACGCAGTATTTT
V gene: TRBV4-1
clone size: .
J gene: TRBJ2-3
D gene: .

CDR3 protein: CASSPPFFRTSGAGDTQYF
CDR3 DNA: TGTGCCAGCTCACCACCTTTTTTCAGGACTAGCGGAGCTGGGGATACGCAGTATTTT
V gene: TRBV18
clone size: .
J gene: TRBJ2-3
D gene: TRBD2

CDR3 protein: CASKTETYEQYF
CDR3 DNA: TGTGCCAGTAAGACAGAGACCTACGAGCAGTACTTC
V gene: TRBV6-5
clone size: .
J gene: TRBJ2-7
D gene: .

CDR3 protein: CAIKKGRDYGYTF
CDR3 DNA: TGTGCCATCAAAAAGGGGCGCGACTATGGCTACACCTTC
V gene: TRBV10-3
clone size: .
J gene: TRBJ1-2
D gene: .

CDR3 protein: CATSDLVGAGSPGRDPDTQYF
CDR3 DNA: TGTGCCACCAGTGATTTGGTCGGGGCCGGAAGTCCCGGGAGAGACCCAGATACGCAGTATTTT
V gene: TRBV24-1
clone size: .
J gene: TRBJ2-3
D gene: .

CDR3 protein: CASSQGTGVDQPQHF
CDR3 DNA: TGTGCCAGCAGCCAAGGGACAGGGGTCGATCAGCCCCAGCATTTT
V gene: TRBV4-2
clone size: .
J gene: TRBJ1-5
D gene: TRBD1